Sequencing of this T cell receptor (beta chain) was carried out in a study of CD8 T cells in ankylosing spondylitis. TCRdb used MiXCR to reprocess the 5' RACE reads, holding one entry per CDR3 protein. The sample yields 300,000 to 400,000 distinct CDR3 sequences, about 20% seen once. The ends were cut back, 3 bases at V and 5 bases at J, with 2 bases in the middle. This CDR3 is built from 11 residues. In germline, CDR1 is KGHDR, CDR2 SFDVKD. Turning to this clonotype: Its antigen is as yet unknown.

Study-level findings and limits: What appeared characteristic of ankylosing spondylitis blood was a TCR beta motif of seven to nine highly homologous variants. Relatively scarce in peripheral blood, disease-linked clones were CD8+. Previous work reported some of these motif variants in the synovial fluid and blood of reactive arthritis.

The chain employs TRBV24-1 and TRBJ2-3; D not resolved. The sample taken for sequencing was blood, either unsorted or a sorted T cell fraction (not recorded which). The TCR sequence derives from a male donor with ankylosing spondylitis or in good health (not recorded which). In DNA, the CDR3 is TGTGCCACCAGTGATAAAGATACGCAGTATTTT. The encoded protein is CATSDKDTQYF.